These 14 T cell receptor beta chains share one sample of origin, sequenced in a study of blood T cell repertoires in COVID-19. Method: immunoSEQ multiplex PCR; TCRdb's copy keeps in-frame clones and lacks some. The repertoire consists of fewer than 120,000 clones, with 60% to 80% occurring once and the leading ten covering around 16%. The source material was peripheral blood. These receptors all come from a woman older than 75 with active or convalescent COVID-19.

The DNA of the CDR3 is TGCGCCAGCAGCCAAGCCGGGACTAGTGTATACGAGCAGTACTTC. This encodes CASSQAGTSVYEQYF. The rearrangement links TRBV4-1 to TRBJ2-7, with 8 bases fitting TRBD2. V dropped 1 base and J dropped 4; count of bases not matched to a gene: 6. Germline CDR1 and CDR2: MGHRA and YSYEKL. CDR3 length: 15 residues.

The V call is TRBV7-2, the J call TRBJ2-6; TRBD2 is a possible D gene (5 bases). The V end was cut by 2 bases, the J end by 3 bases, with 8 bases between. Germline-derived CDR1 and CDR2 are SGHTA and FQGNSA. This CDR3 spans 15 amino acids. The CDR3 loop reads CASSLSGNGANVLTF. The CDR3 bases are TGTGCCAGCAGCTTATCGGGGAATGGGGCCAACGTCCTGACTTTC.

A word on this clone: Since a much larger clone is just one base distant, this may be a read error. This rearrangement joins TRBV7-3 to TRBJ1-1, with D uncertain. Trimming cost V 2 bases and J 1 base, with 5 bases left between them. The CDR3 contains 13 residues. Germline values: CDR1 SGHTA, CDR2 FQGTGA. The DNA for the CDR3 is TGTGCCAGCAGCTTAGACAAGAACACTGAAGCTTTCTTT. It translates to CASSLDKNTEAFF.

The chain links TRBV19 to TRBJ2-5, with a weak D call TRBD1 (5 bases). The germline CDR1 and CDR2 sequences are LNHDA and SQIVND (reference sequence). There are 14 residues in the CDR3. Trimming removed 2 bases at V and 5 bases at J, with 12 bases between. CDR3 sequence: CASSIRQFGETQYF. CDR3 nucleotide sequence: TGTGCCAGTAGTATACGACAGTTTGGGGAGACCCAGTACTTC.

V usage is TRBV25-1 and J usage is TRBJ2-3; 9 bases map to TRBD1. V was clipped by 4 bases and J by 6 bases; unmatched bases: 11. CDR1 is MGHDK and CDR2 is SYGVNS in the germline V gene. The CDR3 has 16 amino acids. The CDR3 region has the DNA TGTGCCAGCAGTGCAACTACAGGGGGCGTCATTGATACGCAGTATTTT. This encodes CASSATTGGVIDTQYF.

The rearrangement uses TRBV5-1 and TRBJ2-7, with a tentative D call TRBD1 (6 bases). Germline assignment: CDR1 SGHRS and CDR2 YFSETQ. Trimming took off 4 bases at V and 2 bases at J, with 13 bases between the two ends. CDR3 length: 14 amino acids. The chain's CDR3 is CASSPVGAPYEQYF. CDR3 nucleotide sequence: TGCGCCAGCAGCCCCGTGGGGGCTCCCTACGAGCAGTACTTC.

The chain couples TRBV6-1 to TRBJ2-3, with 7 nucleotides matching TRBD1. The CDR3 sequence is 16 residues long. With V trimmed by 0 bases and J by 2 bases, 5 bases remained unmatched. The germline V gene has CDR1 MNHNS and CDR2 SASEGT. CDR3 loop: CASSEAGTALTDTQYF. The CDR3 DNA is TGTGCCAGCAGTGAAGCGGGGACAGCCCTCACAGATACGCAGTATTTT.

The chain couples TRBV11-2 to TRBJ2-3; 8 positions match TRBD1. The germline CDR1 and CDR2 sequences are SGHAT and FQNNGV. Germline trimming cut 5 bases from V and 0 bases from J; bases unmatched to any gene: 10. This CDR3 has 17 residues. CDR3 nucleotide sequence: TGTGCCAGCAGCCCCAGGGGGCTCATAGCTAGCACAGATACGCAGTATTTT. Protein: CASSPRGLIASTDTQYF.

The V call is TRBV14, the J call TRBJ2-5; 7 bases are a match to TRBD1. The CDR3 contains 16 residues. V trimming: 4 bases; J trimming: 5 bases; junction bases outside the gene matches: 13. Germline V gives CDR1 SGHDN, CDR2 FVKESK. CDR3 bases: TGTGCCAGCAGCCTTTTCGGAAGGGGGCGCGAGGAGACCCAGTACTTC. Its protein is CASSLFGRGREETQYF.

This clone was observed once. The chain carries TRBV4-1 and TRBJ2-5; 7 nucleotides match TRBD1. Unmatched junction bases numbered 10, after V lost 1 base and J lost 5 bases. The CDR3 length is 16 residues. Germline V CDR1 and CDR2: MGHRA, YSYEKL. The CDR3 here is CASSQGGTGTVETQYF. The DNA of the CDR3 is TGCGCCAGCAGCCAAGGGGGTACGGGGACAGTTGAGACCCAGTACTTC.

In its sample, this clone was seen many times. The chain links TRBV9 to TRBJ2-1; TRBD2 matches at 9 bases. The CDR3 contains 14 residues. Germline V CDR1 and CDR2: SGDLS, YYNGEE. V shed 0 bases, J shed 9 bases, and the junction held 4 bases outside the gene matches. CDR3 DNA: TGTGCCAGCAGCGTAGGGGGACTAGCTTTTGAGCAGTTCTTC. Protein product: CASSVGGLAFEQFF.

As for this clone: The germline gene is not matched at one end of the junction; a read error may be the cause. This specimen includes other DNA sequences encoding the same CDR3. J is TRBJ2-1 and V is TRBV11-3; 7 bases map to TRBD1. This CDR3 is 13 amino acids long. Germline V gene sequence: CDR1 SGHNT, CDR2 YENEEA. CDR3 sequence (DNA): TGTGCCAGCAGCCTAGACAGGGTTAATGAGCAGTTCTTC. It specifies CASSLDRVNEQFF.

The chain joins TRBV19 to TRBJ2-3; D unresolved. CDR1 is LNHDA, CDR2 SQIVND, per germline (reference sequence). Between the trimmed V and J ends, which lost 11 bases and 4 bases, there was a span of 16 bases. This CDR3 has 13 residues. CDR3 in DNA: TGTGCCTTGGAAGGCCTAGTCGCAGATACGCAGTATTTT. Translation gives CALEGLVADTQYF.

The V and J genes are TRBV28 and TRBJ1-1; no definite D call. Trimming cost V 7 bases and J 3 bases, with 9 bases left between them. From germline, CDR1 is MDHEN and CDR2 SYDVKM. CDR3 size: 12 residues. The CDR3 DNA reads TGTGCCAGCAACCCCGGGGACACTGAAGCTTTCTTT. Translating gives CASNPGDTEAFF. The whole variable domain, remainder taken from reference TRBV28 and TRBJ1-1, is DVKVTQSSRYLVKRTGEKVFLECVQDMDHENMFWYRQDPGLGLRLIYFSYDVKMKEKGDIPEGYSVSREKKERFSLILESASTNQTSMYLCASNPGDTEAFFGQGTRLTVV.